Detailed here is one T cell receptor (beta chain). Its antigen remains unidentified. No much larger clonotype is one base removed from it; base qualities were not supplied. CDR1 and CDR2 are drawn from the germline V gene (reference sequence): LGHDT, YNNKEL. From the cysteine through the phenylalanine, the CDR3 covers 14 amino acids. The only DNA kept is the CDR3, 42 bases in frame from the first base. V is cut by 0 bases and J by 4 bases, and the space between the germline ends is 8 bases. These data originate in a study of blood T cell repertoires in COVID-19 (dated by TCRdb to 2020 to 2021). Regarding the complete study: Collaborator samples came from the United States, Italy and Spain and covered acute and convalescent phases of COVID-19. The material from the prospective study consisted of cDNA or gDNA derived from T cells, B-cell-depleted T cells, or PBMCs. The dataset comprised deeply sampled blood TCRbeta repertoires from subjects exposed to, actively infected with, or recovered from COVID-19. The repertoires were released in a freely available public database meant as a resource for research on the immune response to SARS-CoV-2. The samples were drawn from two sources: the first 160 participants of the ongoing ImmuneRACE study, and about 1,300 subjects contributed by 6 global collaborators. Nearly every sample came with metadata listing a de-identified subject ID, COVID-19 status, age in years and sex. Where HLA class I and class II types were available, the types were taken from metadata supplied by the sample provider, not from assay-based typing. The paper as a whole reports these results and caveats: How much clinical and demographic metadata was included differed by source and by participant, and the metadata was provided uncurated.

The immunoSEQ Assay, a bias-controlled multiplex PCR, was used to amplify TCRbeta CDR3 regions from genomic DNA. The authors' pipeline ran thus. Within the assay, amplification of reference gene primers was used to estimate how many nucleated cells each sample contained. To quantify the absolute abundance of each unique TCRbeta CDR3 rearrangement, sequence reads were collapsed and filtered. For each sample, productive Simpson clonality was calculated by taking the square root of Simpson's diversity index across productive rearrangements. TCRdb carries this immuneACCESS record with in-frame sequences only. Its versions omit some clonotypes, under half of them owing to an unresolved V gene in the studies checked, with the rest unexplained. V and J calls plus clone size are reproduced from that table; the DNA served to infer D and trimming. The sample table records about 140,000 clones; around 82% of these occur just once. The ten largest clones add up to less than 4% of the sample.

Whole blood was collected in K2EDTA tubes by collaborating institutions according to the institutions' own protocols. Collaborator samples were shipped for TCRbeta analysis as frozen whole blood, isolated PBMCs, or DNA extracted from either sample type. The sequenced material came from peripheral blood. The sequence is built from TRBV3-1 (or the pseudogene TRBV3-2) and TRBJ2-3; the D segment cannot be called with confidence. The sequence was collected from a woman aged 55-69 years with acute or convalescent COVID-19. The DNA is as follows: TGTGCCAGCAGCCAAGATCTACTGGCAGATACGCAGTATTTT. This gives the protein CASSQDLLADTQYF.